This entry describes one T cell receptor beta chain. Its antigen has not been determined. Within one base of it there is no much larger clone, and no base qualities were kept. This entry is derived from a study of T-cell memory formation after mild COVID-19 (dated by TCRdb to 2020 to 2023). Concerning the study at large: Most TCR sequence clusters were specific to one of the two donors. In a couple of donors, T-cell clones that expanded and contracted after mild COVID-19 were tracked by sequencing TCRalpha and TCRbeta repertoires over time. The cohort was made up of two young adult volunteers, one female and one male, who were previously healthy. General findings and caveats noted by the study authors: Clones that contracted from day 15 to 85 showed balanced CD4/CD8 phenotypes, whereas a second wave of clones that expanded from day 15 to 37 leaned towards CD4+. Contracting CD4+ clones turned up mainly in the CM and EM memory subsets, whereas EMRA was where CD8+ clones were enriched. The detection of some responding clones in pre-infection memory suggests that pre-existing cross-reactive memory T cells joined the SARS-CoV-2 response. SARS-CoV-2 specificity of the second-wave clones peaking on day 37 was not confirmed. The study covered only a couple of mild cases, and larger cohorts including severe cases with pre-infection samples were considered necessary.

V loses 6 bases, J loses 4 bases, and the germline ends lie 14 bases apart. CDR1 MDHEN and CDR2 SYDVKM were looked up in the germline V gene. The CDR3 sequence holds 14 residues, the cysteine and phenylalanine included. Only the CDR3 DNA stays, 42 bases, in frame from base 1. Ficoll-Paque density gradient centrifugation was the method used to isolate PBMCs. These reads were obtained on an Illumina NovaSeq 6000. Using 5'RACE with constant-segment primers, TCRalpha and TCRbeta cDNA libraries were constructed, with sample barcodes and unique molecular identifiers added in the process. Trizol reagent was used to extract RNA from every sample. Amplification of the libraries took two PCR steps, and the second step added a second sample barcode plus Illumina TruSeq adapters. Libraries were sequenced on an Illumina NovaSeq with 2 x 150 bp paired-end reads. The authors' analysis ran thus. Reads were demultiplexed and collapsed into UMI-guided consensus sequences with migec v1.2.7. Using mixcr v2.1.11, the UMI consensuses were aligned to TRA and TRB V and J templates and assembled into clonotypes. A clonotype was counted as expanded or contracted only if both edgeR and NoisET called the change significant, with noise models trained on biological replicates. For edgeR calls, a false discovery rate-adjusted p below 0.01 and a log2 fold-change threshold of 1 were applied. As an exploratory analysis of dynamics, max-normalized trajectories of the 1000 most abundant clonotypes were examined with PCA combined with hierarchical clustering. Separately sequenced CD4+ and CD8+ repertoires were used to assign a CD4 or CD8 phenotype to each responding clone. TCRdb cleaned the public reads at Q25 with fastp, built clones with MiXCR and kept in-frame beta chains. One record per CDR3 amino acid sequence lists the most common genes and DNA. The V and J calls shown here were made by TCRdb, not taken from the authors' results. The sample data list 140,000 or so distinct CDR3 sequences, and around 21% of these were observed just once. The top ten hold around 2.4% of the sample.

What was sequenced was PBMCs or a T cell subset sorted from them (not recorded which). This receptor was taken from an adult woman who had mild COVID-19 (a few samples of this study predate the infection). The sample titles of this study are shuffled in the database, so cell type and time point are left out; the donor was told from shared clones. In this chain, TRBV28 is recombined with TRBJ2-3; TRBD1 might be the D gene, on 5 matching bases. The encoded CDR3 is CASRAEGVADTQYF. The DNA sequence is as follows: TGTGCCAGCAGGGCGGAAGGGGTCGCAGATACGCAGTATTTT.